Listed below are T cell receptor beta chains from one sample, sequenced in a study of human T cells and chemical hapten exposure. In TCRdb, the RACE reads were re-called with MiXCR into one record per CDR3 protein. The sample lists about 380,000 distinct CDR3 sequences, more than 4.5% seen once, with 2% to 2.5% in the top ten. Sequencing used whole blood, obtained in connection with sensitization to the hapten diphenylcyclopropenone (DPC). The source of these receptors is a woman aged 45-59 years with alopecia areata. Some clones in this sample may be carry-over from other donors' samples. Both conserved end residues are part of each CDR3. D genes are given only for firm matches. A row's size may be missing; if present it is once, few, many or a size class.

D: TRBD1; size: NA; V: TRBV5-4; J: TRBJ1-6; DNA: TGTGCCAGCAGCCGGATTCCGGGACAGGAGAATTCACCCCTCCACTTT; CDR3: CASSRIPGQENSPLHF
D: TRBD2; size: NA; V: TRBV20-1; J: TRBJ2-3; DNA: TGCAGTGCTGGGCCAGCGGGAGGGGCAGATACGCAGTATTTT; CDR3: CSAGPAGGADTQYF
D: NA; size: many; V: TRBV6-6; J: TRBJ1-1; DNA: TGTGCCAGCAGCCCCCTCATTGAAGCTTTCTTT; CDR3: CASSPLIEAFF
D: NA; size: few; V: TRBV5-6; J: TRBJ1-4; DNA: TGTGCCAGCAGCTTGATGGGGTCCTCCCTCCTGTTTTTT; CDR3: CASSLMGSSLLFF
D: TRBD2; size: few; V: TRBV7-2; J: TRBJ2-5; DNA: TGTGCCAGCAGCTCCCCGGAGCGGGAGGTATCGGAGACCCAGTACTTC; CDR3: CASSSPEREVSETQYF
D: NA; size: many; V: TRBV3-1; J: TRBJ2-1; DNA: TGTGCCAGCAGCCAAGACAGGGATTCCAATGAGCAGTTCTTC; CDR3: CASSQDRDSNEQFF
D: NA; size: many; V: TRBV6-6; J: TRBJ1-6; DNA: TGTGCCAGCAGTCAGACAGATAATAATTCACCCCTCCACTTT; CDR3: CASSQTDNNSPLHF
D: NA; size: many; V: TRBV29-1; J: TRBJ1-1; DNA: TGCAGCGTTGAGGAGAACACTGAAGCTTTCTTT; CDR3: CSVEENTEAFF
D: TRBD1; size: many; V: TRBV6-5; J: TRBJ1-1; DNA: TGTGCCAGCAGTTACTCATACAGGGGGAAGAACACTGAAGCTTTCTTT; CDR3: CASSYSYRGKNTEAFF
D: NA; size: NA; V: TRBV2; J: TRBJ2-7; DNA: TGTGCCAGCAGAGAAGACCTCTACGAGCAGTACTTC; CDR3: CASREDLYEQYF
D: NA; size: NA; V: TRBV7-9; J: TRBJ2-7; DNA: TGTGCCAGCAGCTTTGGGCAAGTCGACGAGCAGTACTTC; CDR3: CASSFGQVDEQYF
D: TRBD2; size: few; V: TRBV20-1; J: TRBJ2-7; DNA: TGCAGTGCTATGAGCGGGAGGGCCAACGAGCAGTACTTC; CDR3: CSAMSGRANEQYF
D: TRBD1; size: many; V: TRBV20-1; J: TRBJ1-1; DNA: TGCAGTGCTCTTCGACAGGGGGCAGTGAACACTGAAGCTTTCTTT; CDR3: CSALRQGAVNTEAFF
D: NA; size: many; V: TRBV20-1; J: TRBJ2-1; DNA: TGCAGTGCTAGAGATCCGGGCGGTCCTAGGAATGAGCAGTTCTTC; CDR3: CSARDPGGPRNEQFF
D: NA; size: NA; V: TRBV6-2/TRBV6-3; J: TRBJ1-1; DNA: TGTGCCACCCGAAGTGGGGGGGGTTGGACTGAAGCTTTCTTT; CDR3: CATRSGGGWTEAFF
D: NA; size: many; V: TRBV20-1; J: TRBJ1-3; DNA: TGCAGTGCTAGAAGGGTCTCTGGAAACACCATATATTTT; CDR3: CSARRVSGNTIYF
D: NA; size: many; V: TRBV13; J: TRBJ2-1; DNA: TGTGCCAGCAGCTTAGCTGACTACAATGAGCAGTTCTTC; CDR3: CASSLADYNEQFF
D: TRBD1; size: many; V: TRBV7-9; J: TRBJ1-2; DNA: TGTGCCAGCAGCTCCCCGGGACAGGGAAACTATGGCTACACCTTC; CDR3: CASSSPGQGNYGYTF
D: NA; size: many; V: TRBV20-1; J: TRBJ1-2; DNA: TGCAGTGCCGGACCAGGTTTCTACACCTTC; CDR3: CSAGPGFYTF
D: NA; size: few; V: TRBV29-1; J: TRBJ2-1; DNA: TGCAGCGTGGGTGCCCAGTCTAGCAATGAGCAGTTCTTC; CDR3: CSVGAQSSNEQFF
D: TRBD1; size: NA; V: TRBV7-6; J: TRBJ1-1; DNA: TGTGCCAGCAGCTGGGGACAGGGCGCTGAAGCTTTCTTT; CDR3: CASSWGQGAEAFF
D: TRBD1; size: few; V: TRBV29-1; J: TRBJ2-3; DNA: TGCAGCGCCCAAGGGGTGACAGGGGCTAGAGATACGCAGTATTTT; CDR3: CSAQGVTGARDTQYF
D: TRBD2; size: many; V: TRBV9; J: TRBJ2-5; DNA: TGTGCCAGCAGCATTAGCGGGACCCAAGAGACCCAGTACTTC; CDR3: CASSISGTQETQYF
D: NA; size: many; V: TRBV27; J: TRBJ2-1; DNA: TGTGCCAGCAGTTTCCTAGCCCCCAATGAGCAGTTCTTC; CDR3: CASSFLAPNEQFF
D: NA; size: many; V: TRBV3-1; J: TRBJ1-1; DNA: TGTGCCAGCAGCCAAGATTGGATAACGGACACTGAAGCTTTCTTT; CDR3: CASSQDWITDTEAFF
D: TRBD2; size: many; V: TRBV9; J: TRBJ2-7; DNA: TGTGCCAGCAGCGTCTTAGCGGGACCCTACGAGCAGTACTTC; CDR3: CASSVLAGPYEQYF
D: TRBD1; size: few; V: TRBV5-1; J: TRBJ2-3; DNA: TGCGCCAGTTCGCCGGGACAGACCACAGATACGCAGTATTTT; CDR3: CASSPGQTTDTQYF
D: NA; size: many; V: TRBV7-2; J: TRBJ2-1; DNA: TGTGCCAGCAGCTTAGGCGTAGGGGGGGAGCAGTTCTTC; CDR3: CASSLGVGGEQFF
D: NA; size: few; V: TRBV12-3/TRBV12-4; J: TRBJ2-1; DNA: TGTGCCAGCAGCTTTGGACTGTACAATGAGCAGTTCTTC; CDR3: CASSFGLYNEQFF
D: NA; size: many; V: TRBV12-3/TRBV12-4; J: TRBJ1-2; DNA: TGTGCCAGCAGTTTGGACAGCCAGGCTTATGGCTACACCTTC; CDR3: CASSLDSQAYGYTF
D: NA; size: many; V: TRBV10-3; J: TRBJ1-2; DNA: TGTGCCATCAGTGAGCACCCGAGACCGGCTAACTATGGCTACACCTTC; CDR3: CAISEHPRPANYGYTF
D: NA; size: many; V: TRBV5-1; J: TRBJ1-5; DNA: TGCGCCAGCAGCTTGTCCGGGGTTGGAAATCAGCCCCAGCATTTT; CDR3: CASSLSGVGNQPQHF
D: NA; size: many; V: TRBV29-1; J: TRBJ1-2; DNA: TGCAGCGTTGACTCGTTAAACTATGGCTACACCTTC; CDR3: CSVDSLNYGYTF
D: NA; size: many; V: TRBV11-3; J: TRBJ2-7; DNA: TGTGCCAGCAGCCCTGACAACTACGAGCAGTACTTC; CDR3: CASSPDNYEQYF
D: TRBD1; size: many; V: TRBV10-3; J: TRBJ2-3; DNA: TGTGCCATCAGAACAGGGGGTTCGGATACGCAGTATTTT; CDR3: CAIRTGGSDTQYF
D: TRBD1; size: NA; V: TRBV20-1; J: TRBJ1-3; DNA: TGCAGTGCGGGGACAGACTCTGGAAACACCATATATTTT; CDR3: CSAGTDSGNTIYF
D: TRBD1; size: many; V: TRBV6-2/TRBV6-3; J: TRBJ1-1; DNA: TGTGCCAGCAGTTCATTCGGCAGGGGGACTGAAGCTTTCTTT; CDR3: CASSSFGRGTEAFF
D: NA; size: NA; V: TRBV28; J: TRBJ2-7; DNA: TGTGCCAGCAGTTTCCCCGCTGAGGCCGGCAGCGAGCAGTACTTC; CDR3: CASSFPAEAGSEQYF
D: NA; size: NA; V: TRBV27; J: TRBJ2-2; DNA: TGTGCCAGCAGCCCCCGGACAGTAAGCGGGGAGCTGTTTTTT; CDR3: CASSPRTVSGELFF
D: NA; size: NA; V: TRBV4-3; J: TRBJ1-6; DNA: TGCGCCAGCAGCCAAGAGGCTAAGGGCTCCTATAATTCACCCCTCCACTTT; CDR3: CASSQEAKGSYNSPLHF
D: TRBD1; size: few; V: TRBV12-3/TRBV12-4; J: TRBJ1-2; DNA: TGTGCCAGCTCACTATGGAAACAGGGGACGGCTTTCTATGGCTACACCTTC; CDR3: CASSLWKQGTAFYGYTF
D: NA; size: few; V: TRBV25-1; J: TRBJ2-1; DNA: TGTGCCAGCAGTGAATTCGGAGGGAGCCCCTACAATGAGCAGTTCTTC; CDR3: CASSEFGGSPYNEQFF
D: NA; size: many; V: TRBV20-1; J: TRBJ2-4; DNA: TGCAGTGCTAGAGCTCCCCTTCCATGGGGAGAAAACATTCAGTACTTC; CDR3: CSARAPLPWGENIQYF
D: TRBD1; size: many; V: TRBV5-4; J: TRBJ1-1; DNA: TGTGCCAGCAGCTTGGAGGTCAGGGGGATCGCTGAAGCTTTCTTT; CDR3: CASSLEVRGIAEAFF
D: NA; size: many; V: TRBV4-2; J: TRBJ2-1; DNA: TGTGCCAGCAGCCTTCCGGGGGCGGATGAGCAGTTCTTC; CDR3: CASSLPGADEQFF
D: NA; size: many; V: TRBV7-8; J: TRBJ1-1; DNA: TGTGCCAGCAGCTTAGTAAGGGATACTGAAGCTTTCTTT; CDR3: CASSLVRDTEAFF
D: NA; size: many; V: TRBV7-2; J: TRBJ2-3; DNA: TGTGCCAGCAGCTTAGTGAAGGATACGCAGTATTTT; CDR3: CASSLVKDTQYF
D: TRBD2; size: many; V: TRBV20-1; J: TRBJ2-1; DNA: TGCAGTGCTCGGGGGCCCCTAGCGGGGAATGAGCAGTTCTTC; CDR3: CSARGPLAGNEQFF
D: TRBD2; size: few; V: TRBV24-1; J: TRBJ2-1; DNA: TGTGCCACCAGTGATAGCTCTGGCGGGAGAGGGAATGAGCAGTTCTTC; CDR3: CATSDSSGGRGNEQFF
D: NA; size: many; V: TRBV28; J: TRBJ2-3; DNA: TGTGCCAGCAGATCCTACCAAGGCGGGACTAGCACAGATACGCAGTATTTT; CDR3: CASRSYQGGTSTDTQYF
D: NA; size: many; V: TRBV27; J: TRBJ1-1; DNA: TGTGCCAGCAGTTTTGCAGGTCAGAACACTGAAGCTTTCTTT; CDR3: CASSFAGQNTEAFF
D: NA; size: many; V: TRBV12-3/TRBV12-4; J: TRBJ1-2; DNA: TGTGCCAGCAGTTTACATTCGACGGGAGGCTACACCTTC; CDR3: CASSLHSTGGYTF
D: NA; size: many; V: TRBV28; J: TRBJ1-4; DNA: TGTGCCAGCAGACCCCCCAGGAGCCATAATGAAAAACTGTTTTTT; CDR3: CASRPPRSHNEKLFF
D: NA; size: NA; V: TRBV6-5; J: TRBJ1-2; DNA: TGTGCCAGCAGTTACTCGAATCTACACCCCTACACCTTC; CDR3: CASSYSNLHPYTF
D: TRBD2; size: few; V: TRBV3-1; J: TRBJ2-3; DNA: TGTGCCAGCAGCCCGGGACTAGCGGGGACCCCAGATACGCAGTATTTT; CDR3: CASSPGLAGTPDTQYF